The subject of this entry is one T cell receptor beta chain. This CDR3 spans 14 amino acids. V lost 5 bases to trimming and J lost 15 bases; unmatched junction nucleotides: 14. The V gene's germline CDR1 is MDHEN and CDR2 SYDVKM. Running of the assay took place at deep level. Sequencing used immunoSEQ multiplex PCR; TCRdb keeps in-frame clones, though not all of them. Here the sample spans some 650,000 clones, approximately 97% being singletons. The data originate from a study of shared clonotypes between healthy human individuals. The rearrangement joins TRBV28 to TRBJ2-1; TRBD2 matches 9 bases. Sequencing input: naive CD4+ T cells sorted from blood. Subset given: CD45RA+ positively selected. The origin of this receptor is a woman in her twenties or thirties in good health. In DNA form, the CDR3 reads TGTGCCAGCAGTCCCCCAGGAGCGGGAGGTCTTTCGTTCTTC. As protein: CASSPPGAGGLSFF.